Included here is one TCR beta chain sequence, with context. The data originate from a study of blood T cell repertoires in COVID-19. Background on the study: Samples taken during acute and convalescent COVID-19 were collected in the United States, Italy and Spain. In each case, the material was cDNA or gDNA derived from T cells, B-cell-depleted T cells, or PBMCs.

Germline values: CDR1 MNHEY, CDR2 SMNVEV (reference sequence). CDR3 size: 14 residues. V was shortened by 8 bases and J by 4 bases, with 14 bases between the two germline ends. As processed by the authors: Counts of nucleated cells, estimated from reference gene primer amplification, were obtained. Assay: immunoSEQ multiplex PCR; the TCRdb copy retains only in-frame clones and omits some. V and J calls and clone size follow that table, whereas D and trimming were derived from the DNA. The sample contains 200,000 to 250,000 clones, roughly four fifths of which appear only once. The chain employs TRBV27 and TRBJ2-2; D not resolved. The receptor was derived from a woman aged 30 to 39 who had recovered from COVID-19. What was sequenced was peripheral blood. Written as DNA, the CDR3 is TGTGCCAGCGCTTCCCACACAAGCACCGGGGAGCTGTTTTTT. Amino acid sequence: CASASHTSTGELFF.